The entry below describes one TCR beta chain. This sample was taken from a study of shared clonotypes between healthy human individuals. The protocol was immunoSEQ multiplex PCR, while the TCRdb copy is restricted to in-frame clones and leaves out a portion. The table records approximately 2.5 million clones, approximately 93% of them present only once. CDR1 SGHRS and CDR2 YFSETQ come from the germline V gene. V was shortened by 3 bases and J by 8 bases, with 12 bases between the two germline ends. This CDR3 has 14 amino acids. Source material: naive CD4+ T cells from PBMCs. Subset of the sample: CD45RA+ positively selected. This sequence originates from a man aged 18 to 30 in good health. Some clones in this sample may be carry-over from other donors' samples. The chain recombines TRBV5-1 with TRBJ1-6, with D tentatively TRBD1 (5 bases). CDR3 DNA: TGCGCCAGCAGCTCCCGGGGGACGGATTCACCCCTCCACTTT. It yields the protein CASSSRGTDSPLHF.